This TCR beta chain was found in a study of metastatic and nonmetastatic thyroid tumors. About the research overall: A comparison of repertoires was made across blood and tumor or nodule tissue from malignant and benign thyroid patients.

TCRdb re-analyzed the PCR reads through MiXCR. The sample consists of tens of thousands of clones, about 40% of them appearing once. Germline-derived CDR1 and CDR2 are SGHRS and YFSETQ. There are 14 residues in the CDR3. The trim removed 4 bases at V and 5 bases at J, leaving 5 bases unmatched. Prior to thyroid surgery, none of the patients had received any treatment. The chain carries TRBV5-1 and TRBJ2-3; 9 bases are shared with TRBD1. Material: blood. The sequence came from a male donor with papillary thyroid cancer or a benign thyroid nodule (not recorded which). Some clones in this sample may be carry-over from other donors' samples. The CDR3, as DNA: TGCGCCAGCAGCATCACAGGGGGCTTAGATACGCAGTATTTT. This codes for CASSITGGLDTQYF.